These 9 T cell receptor beta chains came from one sample sequenced in a study of blood T cell repertoires in COVID-19. The method was immunoSEQ multiplex PCR; TCRdb's version includes in-frame clones alone and lacks a portion of them. In the table there are about 300,000 clones, around 90% of which are singletons. Sequenced sample: PBMCs or T cells enriched from blood (not recorded which). The receptors originated from a young woman with acute COVID-19.

This chain connects TRBV2 to TRBJ1-5, with 10 bases matching TRBD1. J lost 0 bases, V lost 7 bases, and 12 bases had no gene match. The CDR3 is made up of 18 amino acids. The germline gives CDR1 SNHLY, CDR2 FYNNEI. The chain's CDR3 is CASTQGGTGAYSNQPQHF. In DNA, the CDR3 is TGTGCCAGCACTCAGGGTGGGACAGGGGCTTATAGCAATCAGCCCCAGCATTTT. The full variable domain, with the rest looked up from reference TRBV2 and TRBJ1-5, is EPEVTQTPSHQVTQMGQEVILRCVPISNHLYFYWYRQILGQKVEFLVSFYNNEISEKSEIFDDQFSVERPDGSNFTLKIRSTKLEDSAMYFCASTQGGTGAYSNQPQHFGDGTRLSIL.

The CDR3 spells CASSSPHRLPNTEAFF. DNA of the CDR3: TGTGCCAGCAGTTCCCCCCACAGGCTCCCGAACACTGAAGCTTTCTTT. The chain has TRBV27 and TRBJ1-1, with D possibly being TRBD1 (5 bases). Deletions cut 4 bases from V and 1 base from J, with 16 bases between. Germline V gene data show CDR1 as MNHEY and CDR2 as SMNVEV (reference sequence). The CDR3 contains 16 residues.

The chain carries TRBV30 and TRBJ2-1; D might be TRBD1 (6 bases). Per germline, CDR1 GTSNPN and CDR2 SVGIG (reference sequence). V gave up 2 bases and J gave up 2 bases, with 13 bases separating them. The CDR3 length is 15 residues. The CDR3 DNA reads as TGTGCCTGGAGTCCCTTAGCAGGGGCCTACAATGAGCAGTTCTTC. Its protein product is CAWSPLAGAYNEQFF. Drawing the rest from reference TRBV30 and TRBJ2-1, the complete variable domain is SQTIHQWPATLVQPVGSPLSLECTVEGTSNPNLYWYRQAAGRGLQLLFYSVGIGQISSEVPQNLSASRPQDRQFILSSKKLLLSDSGFYLCAWSPLAGAYNEQFFGPGTRLTVL.

This clone showed up just a few times. The genes are TRBV9 and TRBJ2-2; 11 bases line up with TRBD2. CDR3 size: 16 residues. V shed 4 bases and J 4 bases; nucleotides not matched to a gene: 6. CDR1 is SGDLS, CDR2 YYNGEE, per germline. The CDR3 coding sequence is TGTGCCAGCAGCCGTAGCGGGAGGGCCGGCACCGGGGAGCTGTTTTTT. Translating it yields CASSRSGRAGTGELFF.

The chain links TRBV16 to TRBJ2-3; D call uncertain. From germline, CDR1 is KGHSY and CDR2 FQNENV. The V gene lost 0 bases and the J gene lost 6 bases, with 7 bases spanning the gap. This CDR3 comprises 13 residues. The CDR3 spells CASSQSMRDTQYF. CDR3 nucleotides: TGTGCCAGCAGCCAATCGATGAGGGATACGCAGTATTTT.

The genes are TRBV7-9 and TRBJ2-3; D possibly corresponds to TRBD1 (5 bases). V was cut by 2 bases and J by 3 bases, with 6 bases left in between. The CDR3 loop spans 13 amino acids. Per germline, CDR1 SEHNR and CDR2 FQNEAQ (reference sequence). CDR3: CASSLRQTDTQYF. CDR3 DNA sequence: TGTGCCAGCAGCTTAAGACAGACAGATACGCAGTATTTT.

This clone appeared a single time. This rearrangement joins TRBV5-1 to TRBJ1-1; weak D call: TRBD1 (5 bases). From germline, CDR1 is SGHRS and CDR2 YFSETQ. The CDR3 runs to 14 residues. V lost 1 base to trimming and J lost 2 bases, with 9 bases between them. CDR3 sequence (DNA): TGCGCCAGCAGCTTGACGGGGGTCAACACTGAAGCTTTCTTT. Translation: CASSLTGVNTEAFF. The variable domain in full, completed from reference TRBV5-1 and TRBJ1-1, reads KAGVTQTPRYLIKTRGQQVTLSCSPISGHRSVSWYQQTPGQGLQFLFEYFSETQRNKGNFPGRFSGRQFSNSRSEMNVSTLELGDSALYLCASSLTGVNTEAFFGQGTRLTVV.

The V and J genes are TRBV24-1 and TRBJ1-2; D remains unclear. The CDR3 length is 15 residues. Trimming left V 3 bases short and J 6 bases short, with 16 bases between. Germline lookup yields CDR1 KGHDR and CDR2 SFDVKD. The CDR3 reads CATSDPRAGRDGYTF. The DNA of the CDR3 is TGTGCCACCAGTGATCCCCGGGCGGGAAGGGATGGCTACACCTTC.

The gene calls are TRBV28 and TRBJ2-3; the D is unclear. Germline-derived CDR1 and CDR2 are MDHEN and SYDVKM. V lost 5 bases, J lost 2 bases, and 11 bases lay in between. This CDR3 contains 14 residues. The CDR3 loop reads CASSLATLTDTQYF. The CDR3 region has the DNA TGTGCCAGCAGTCTGGCCACGCTCACAGATACGCAGTATTTT.